This T cell receptor (beta chain) came from a study of technical replicates of blood from a handful of donors. This table comes from immunoSEQ multiplex PCR, and its TCRdb copy is limited to in-frame clones, with some not included. This table has about 84,000 clones, 93% appearing once. J lost 0 bases, V lost 4 bases, and 3 bases had no gene match. Germline V lookup: CDR1 MGHDK, CDR2 SYGVNS. The CDR3 is 15 amino acids. This rearrangement joins TRBV25-1 to TRBJ1-5; TRBD1 matches 7 bases. The sequencing sample was made of T cells isolated from PBMCs. This TCR was recovered from a human donor in good health. CDR3 protein: CASSGTGFSNQPQHF. The CDR3 DNA sequence: TGTGCCAGCAGTGGGACAGGTTTTAGCAATCAGCCCCAGCATTTT.